These 14 T cell receptor beta chains were all obtained from the same sample, sequenced in a study of blood T cell repertoires in COVID-19. Repertoires were generated with immunoSEQ multiplex PCR, while TCRdb's copy carries only in-frame clones and drops some. The sample holds a few hundred thousand clones, around 90% seen once. Source material: peripheral blood. These TCRs come from a woman aged 25 to 39 with COVID-19, enrolled during active disease.

To note about this clone: The germline gene is not matched at one end of the junction; a read error may be the cause. The rearrangement joins TRBV15 to TRBJ2-2; no definite D call. Germline V gene data show CDR1 as LNHNV and CDR2 as YYDKDF (reference sequence). The CDR3 has 15 residues. In DNA form, the CDR3 reads TGTGTCACCACCCCCGCGATAGCGAACACCGGGGAGCTGTTTTTT. This translates into CVTTPAIANTGELFF.

V gene TRBV9 combines with J gene TRBJ2-3; TRBD2 matches at 14 bases. The germline gives CDR1 SGDLS, CDR2 YYNGEE. The V segment lost 2 bases and the J segment 4 bases; nucleotides outside the gene matches: 6. The CDR3 has 17 residues. The CDR3 protein is CASSVSTSGRVSDTQYF. In DNA, the CDR3 is TGTGCCAGCAGCGTCTCGACTAGCGGGAGGGTTTCAGATACGCAGTATTTT.

This chain links TRBV24-1 with TRBJ2-3, with 10 bases that match TRBD2. This CDR3 region has 16 residues. J lost 5 bases, V lost 5 bases, and 9 bases had no gene match. CDR1 and CDR2 (germline): KGHDR, SFDVKD. CDR3 DNA sequence: TGTGCCACCAGTGTAGATAGCGGGAGGCCGGGAGATACGCAGTATTTT. Residues: CATSVDSGRPGDTQYF.

The chain carries TRBV4-1 and TRBJ2-1; TRBD1 is a possible D gene (5 bases). This CDR3 has 16 residues. Germline CDR1 is MGHRA and CDR2 is YSYEKL. Between the trimmed V and J ends, which lost 3 bases and 0 bases, there was a span of 12 bases. CDR3 residues: CASSQMSGSSYNEQFF. The CDR3 nucleotides are TGCGCCAGCAGCCAGATGTCAGGGTCCTCCTACAATGAGCAGTTCTTC.

The chain carries TRBV5-1 and TRBJ2-3; TRBD2 aligns across 7 bases. Per germline, CDR1 SGHRS and CDR2 YFSETQ. With 0 bases clipped from V and 5 bases from J, the junction kept 9 bases outside the gene matches. This CDR3 spans 16 amino acids. The CDR3 nucleotides are TGCGCCAGCAGCTTGGTCCCCGAACTAGCGATAGATACGCAGTATTTT. As protein: CASSLVPELAIDTQYF.

The V and J genes are TRBV30 and TRBJ1-3, with D perhaps TRBD1 (5 bases). CDR1 is GTSNPN, CDR2 SVGIG, per germline (reference sequence). The CDR3 runs 13 residues. For the CDR3, the DNA is TGTGCTTGGGGGAGGAACTCTGGAAACACCATATATTTT. This gives the protein CAWGRNSGNTIYF. Variable domain in full (rest from reference TRBV30 and TRBJ1-3): SQTIHQWPATLVQPVGSPLSLECTVEGTSNPNLYWYRQAAGRGLQLLFYSVGIGQISSEVPQNLSASRPQDRQFILSSKKLLLSDSGFYLCAWGRNSGNTIYFGEGSWLTVV.

The V and J genes are TRBV5-6 and TRBJ2-7; the D is unclear. Germline CDR1 SGHDT, CDR2 YYEEEE. The CDR3 extends over 12 amino acids. V lost 4 bases to trimming and J lost 7 bases, with 12 bases between them. The CDR3 DNA reads TGTGCCAGCAGCCTCCCCTATGGTGAGCAGTACGTC. Protein: CASSLPYGEQYV.

This chain links TRBV6-5 with TRBJ1-1; D not resolved. The CDR3 totals 15 residues. Germline CDR1 is MNHEY and CDR2 is SVGAGI. The germline V and J ends were trimmed by 3 bases and 0 bases, with 11 bases remaining between them. This chain's CDR3 is CASSYVASLNTEAFF. The CDR3, as DNA: TGTGCCAGCAGTTATGTAGCATCCCTGAACACTGAAGCTTTCTTT.

The genes are TRBV11-2 and TRBJ2-1; TRBD2 agrees at 9 bases. Germline V gene data show CDR1 as SGHAT and CDR2 as FQNNGV. CDR3 size: 16 residues. V lost 1 base and J lost 6; bases outside the gene matches: 7. CDR3 nucleotide sequence: TGTGCCAGCAGCTTAGCGGGCGGGGGGGCCATCAATGAGCAGTTCTTC. Translation: CASSLAGGGAINEQFF.

The chain is built from TRBV28 and TRBJ2-2; 8 nucleotides align to TRBD2. Germline CDR1 reads MDHEN; CDR2 reads SYDVKM. V lost 6 bases to trimming and J lost 6 bases; unmatched junction nucleotides: 6. The CDR3 runs 14 residues. The CDR3 sequence: CASRGLGRSGELFF. As DNA, the CDR3 is TGTGCCAGCAGGGGACTAGGGAGATCCGGGGAGCTGTTTTTT. Drawing the rest from reference TRBV28 and TRBJ2-2, the complete variable domain is DVKVTQSSRYLVKRTGEKVFLECVQDMDHENMFWYRQDPGLGLRLIYFSYDVKMKEKGDIPEGYSVSREKKERFSLILESASTNQTSMYLCASRGLGRSGELFFGEGSRLTVL.

The chain recombines TRBV7-2 with TRBJ2-1; TRBD2 matches at 8 bases. The CDR3 sequence is 15 residues long. The trim removed 1 base at V and 7 bases at J, leaving 6 bases unmatched. Germline CDR1 reads SGHTA; CDR2 reads FQGNSA. The CDR3 coding sequence is TGTGCCAGCAGCTTAGTGGGTAGCGGGGAAAATGAGCAGTTCTTC. This sequence encodes CASSLVGSGENEQFF.

This clone has ten or more counts. The rearrangement joins TRBV7-9 to TRBJ1-1; D uncertain. The CDR3 totals 13 residues. Trimming left V 11 bases short and J 8 bases short, with 21 bases between. Germline V lookup: CDR1 SEHNR, CDR2 FQNEAQ (reference sequence). The CDR3 nucleotides read TGTGCCCGTTCTATGAACCTATTTTTCGAAGCTTTCTTT. Amino acids: CARSMNLFFEAFF.

The chain uses TRBV27 and TRBJ2-7, with 12 nucleotides matching TRBD1. The V segment lost 5 bases and the J segment 3 bases; nucleotides outside the gene matches: 8. Germline V CDR1 and CDR2: MNHEY, SMNVEV (reference sequence). This CDR3 is 16 amino acids long. The CDR3, as DNA: TGTGCCAGCAGTACCTACCGGGACAGGGGGCTCTACGAGCAGTACGTC. The encoded protein is CASSTYRDRGLYEQYV.

The gene calls are TRBV5-6 and TRBJ2-2; D perhaps matches TRBD1 (6 bases). CDR1 is SGHDT, CDR2 YYEEEE, per germline. This CDR3 is 15 amino acids long. With 3 bases removed from V and 7 bases from J, the gap between germline ends came to 16 bases. CDR3 loop: CASSSDRIPVGELFF. The CDR3 DNA sequence: TGTGCCAGCAGCTCAGACAGGATCCCCGTCGGGGAGCTGTTTTTT.